This entry concerns a single T cell receptor (beta chain). The sample belongs to a study of blood T cell repertoires in COVID-19. Study information: From the United States, Italy and Spain came samples of acute and convalescent COVID-19. T cells, B-cell-depleted T cells, or PBMCs provided the cDNA or gDNA that served as material.

The CDR3 is made up of 14 amino acids. V lost 2 bases to trimming and J lost 10 bases, with 17 bases between them. Germline-derived CDR1 and CDR2 are SNHLY and FYNNEI. Under the authors' procedure: Reference gene primer amplification yielded estimated nucleated cell counts. The assay was immunoSEQ multiplex PCR, and TCRdb's table has in-frame clones only and misses some. D and trimming were read from the DNA, whereas the V and J calls and clone size are those reported in that table. Of fewer than 200,000 clones listed, 83% are singletons. This TCR was recovered from a human donor in a cohort sampled during active COVID-19. This chain connects TRBV2 to TRBJ1-1, with a tentative D call TRBD1 (5 bases). The specimen sequenced was peripheral blood. The CDR3 DNA reads TGTGCCAGCAGTGAAAGTTTGGGGGGGTTCGGAGCTTTCTTT. Translated: CASSESLGGFGAFF.